This is a list of T cell receptor beta chains from one sample in a study of regulatory T cells in long-lasting Graves disease. TCRdb ran MiXCR on the multiplex PCR reads and lists one entry per CDR3 protein. The table has 400,000 to 500,000 distinct CDR3 sequences, 20% to 25% seen once. Sequenced material: peripheral blood mononuclear cells (PBMCs), taken when the disease was refractory, from a patient treated with antithyroid drugs. The source of these receptors is a female donor with Graves disease. Both conserved end residues are part of each CDR3. Each record gives: V gene, J gene, D gene, clone size, CDR3 DNA, CDR3 protein. A D gene is named only where the DNA matches it firmly. Not every row has a clone size; where given, it reads once, few, many or a size class.

v_gene: TRBV30
j_gene: TRBJ2-2
d_gene: TRBD1
abundance: -
CDR3nt: TGTGCCTGGAGTGACAGGGGGAACACCGGGGAGCTGTTTTTT
CDR3aa: CAWSDRGNTGELFF

v_gene: TRBV30
j_gene: TRBJ2-7
d_gene: TRBD2
abundance: -
CDR3nt: TGTGCCTGGAATCAGCGGGGGGACAGCGAGCAGTACTTC
CDR3aa: CAWNQRGDSEQYF

v_gene: TRBV28
j_gene: TRBJ2-7
d_gene: TRBD1
abundance: many
CDR3nt: TGTGCCAGCAGTCTCTACGACAGGGACCCCTACGAGCAGTACTTC
CDR3aa: CASSLYDRDPYEQYF

v_gene: TRBV12-5
j_gene: TRBJ1-1
d_gene: -
abundance: -
CDR3nt: TGTGCTAGTGGTTTGGTCCCAGGGAAGGATGAAGCTTTCTTT
CDR3aa: CASGLVPGKDEAFF

v_gene: TRBV7-9
j_gene: TRBJ2-7
d_gene: -
abundance: -
CDR3nt: TGTGCCAGCAGCTCCATACCGGGACCAATCTACGAGCAGTACTTC
CDR3aa: CASSSIPGPIYEQYF

v_gene: TRBV30
j_gene: TRBJ1-1
d_gene: -
abundance: -
CDR3nt: TGTGCCTGGAGTGTACTTTGGACGGATAAAGCTTTCTTT
CDR3aa: CAWSVLWTDKAFF

v_gene: TRBV20-1
j_gene: TRBJ2-7
d_gene: TRBD1
abundance: many
CDR3nt: TGCAGTGCTAGGGGGACAGGTCCCTACGAGCAGTACTTC
CDR3aa: CSARGTGPYEQYF

v_gene: TRBV7-2
j_gene: TRBJ1-6
d_gene: -
abundance: many
CDR3nt: TGTGCCAGCAGCTTAGGGGATGGACAGATATCACCCCTCCACTTT
CDR3aa: CASSLGDGQISPLHF

v_gene: TRBV20-1
j_gene: TRBJ2-7
d_gene: TRBD2
abundance: few
CDR3nt: TGCAGTGCTAGAGGCCCACTAGCGGGATCTGAGCAGTACTTC
CDR3aa: CSARGPLAGSEQYF

v_gene: TRBV6-1
j_gene: TRBJ2-1
d_gene: TRBD2
abundance: -
CDR3nt: TGTGCCAGCAGGGAGGGACTAGCCAATGAGCAGTTCTTC
CDR3aa: CASREGLANEQFF

v_gene: TRBV19
j_gene: TRBJ1-1
d_gene: -
abundance: -
CDR3nt: TGTGCCAGTAGTCCGAGCAAGAACACTGAAGCTTTCTTT
CDR3aa: CASSPSKNTEAFF

v_gene: TRBV3-1
j_gene: TRBJ2-5
d_gene: -
abundance: few
CDR3nt: TGTGCCAGCAGCCAAATTCCAGGGGGGCAAGAGACCCAGTACTTC
CDR3aa: CASSQIPGGQETQYF

v_gene: TRBV7-3
j_gene: TRBJ1-1
d_gene: -
abundance: many
CDR3nt: TGTGCCAGCAGCTTAATCGTGGAGAACACTGAAGCTTTCTTT
CDR3aa: CASSLIVENTEAFF

v_gene: TRBV20-1
j_gene: TRBJ1-5
d_gene: -
abundance: few
CDR3nt: TGCAGTGCTAGTTGGGGGGTTAATCAGCCCCAGCATTTT
CDR3aa: CSASWGVNQPQHF

v_gene: TRBV19
j_gene: TRBJ2-5
d_gene: -
abundance: -
CDR3nt: TGTGCCAGTAGAGACGTTCTAGAGACCCAGTACTTC
CDR3aa: CASRDVLETQYF

v_gene: TRBV27
j_gene: TRBJ2-7
d_gene: -
abundance: many
CDR3nt: TGTGCCAGCAGTTTATCCTATGGGCTTGCATACGAGCAGTACTTC
CDR3aa: CASSLSYGLAYEQYF

v_gene: TRBV6-5
j_gene: TRBJ2-3
d_gene: -
abundance: -
CDR3nt: TGTGCCAGCAGTTACTGGGACGGCGGAGATACGCAGTATTTT
CDR3aa: CASSYWDGGDTQYF

v_gene: TRBV3-1
j_gene: TRBJ2-2
d_gene: TRBD2
abundance: -
CDR3nt: TGTGCCAGCCGACTGACTAGCGCGGGCACCGGGGAGCTGTTTTTT
CDR3aa: CASRLTSAGTGELFF

v_gene: TRBV12-3/TRBV12-4
j_gene: TRBJ2-5
d_gene: -
abundance: many
CDR3nt: TGTGCCAGCAGCCCTATCGGGGGCGGGGAGACCCAGTACTTC
CDR3aa: CASSPIGGGETQYF

v_gene: TRBV7-2
j_gene: TRBJ2-5
d_gene: -
abundance: many
CDR3nt: TGTGCCAGCAGCTTAGTGGCGGGTTTACTCGGAGAGACCCAGTACTTC
CDR3aa: CASSLVAGLLGETQYF

v_gene: TRBV19
j_gene: TRBJ2-5
d_gene: TRBD2
abundance: many
CDR3nt: TGTGCCAGTAGTATGGGGACTAGCGGGAGTGGAGAGACCCAGTACTTC
CDR3aa: CASSMGTSGSGETQYF

v_gene: TRBV19
j_gene: TRBJ1-5
d_gene: -
abundance: -
CDR3nt: TGTGCCAGTAGTCCTTCAGGGGTTCAGCCCCAGCATTTT
CDR3aa: CASSPSGVQPQHF

v_gene: TRBV19
j_gene: TRBJ2-1
d_gene: TRBD1
abundance: -
CDR3nt: TGTGCCAGTAATACAGGGACAGGGAGCTCCTACAATGAGCAGTTCTTC
CDR3aa: CASNTGTGSSYNEQFF

v_gene: TRBV5-1
j_gene: TRBJ1-1
d_gene: TRBD1
abundance: -
CDR3nt: TGCGCCAGCAGCCCCCTTCAAAGCCTCAGACAGGGCGACACTGAAGCTTTCTTT
CDR3aa: CASSPLQSLRQGDTEAFF

v_gene: TRBV9
j_gene: TRBJ2-5
d_gene: -
abundance: many
CDR3nt: TGTGCCAGCAGCTTTAGGGGGGGAGTGGAGACCCAGTACTTC
CDR3aa: CASSFRGGVETQYF

v_gene: TRBV7-9
j_gene: TRBJ1-4
d_gene: -
abundance: -
CDR3nt: TGTGCCAGCAGCTGGGGTACAACTAATGAAAAACTGTTTTTT
CDR3aa: CASSWGTTNEKLFF

v_gene: TRBV27
j_gene: TRBJ1-2
d_gene: -
abundance: -
CDR3nt: TGTGCCAGCAGTTTAACGGACAGAGCCGGCTACACCTTC
CDR3aa: CASSLTDRAGYTF

v_gene: TRBV7-9
j_gene: TRBJ2-5
d_gene: -
abundance: few
CDR3nt: TGTGCCAGCAGCAGCGGGACAGGACCCCAAGAGACCCAGTACTTC
CDR3aa: CASSSGTGPQETQYF

v_gene: TRBV27
j_gene: TRBJ2-7
d_gene: TRBD2
abundance: few
CDR3nt: TGTGCCAGCAGTTCGATTCTAGCGGGGGGTCCTACCTACGAGCAGTACTTC
CDR3aa: CASSSILAGGPTYEQYF

v_gene: TRBV12-3/TRBV12-4
j_gene: TRBJ2-5
d_gene: -
abundance: many
CDR3nt: TGTGCCAGCAGTTTAGCCGGCAGGGGAGGGACCCAGTACTTC
CDR3aa: CASSLAGRGGTQYF

v_gene: TRBV4-3
j_gene: TRBJ1-2
d_gene: TRBD1
abundance: -
CDR3nt: TGCGCCAGCAGCCAAGGGACAGGGAGGTTTGGCTACACCTTC
CDR3aa: CASSQGTGRFGYTF

v_gene: TRBV5-1
j_gene: TRBJ1-1
d_gene: -
abundance: -
CDR3nt: TGCGCCAGCAGCTTTTATTCCGGGACTCTGAACACTGAAGCTTTCTTT
CDR3aa: CASSFYSGTLNTEAFF